This TCR beta chain was obtained from a study of T cells in Graves' hyperthyroidism and ophthalmopathy. Deletions cut 6 bases from V and 4 bases from J, with 29 bases between. The CDR3 runs to 19 residues. Germline CDR1 reads MNHEY; CDR2 reads SMNVEV (reference sequence). This clonotype came up a few times. This sequence may be a read error, since a much larger clone differs from it by one base. Using RNA transcripts as the source, TCR beta CDR3 regions were amplified. TCR CDR3 underwent first-round RT-PCR with the HTBI primer set. Using its own MiXCR run on the multiplex PCR reads, TCRdb lists one record per CDR3 protein. The profile shows more than 350,000 distinct CDR3 sequences, around 15% of them singletons.

The material sequenced was blood. This sequence originates from a woman in her fifties or sixties with Graves' ophthalmopathy. The chain combines TRBV27 with TRBJ2-3; D tentatively reads TRBD1 or TRBD2 (7 bases each). CDR3 bases: TGTGCCAGCAGCCGCAGGGGGGGGCGTACGGCGGGAGATGCAGATACGCAGTATTTT. Its protein is CASSRRGGRTAGDADTQYF.